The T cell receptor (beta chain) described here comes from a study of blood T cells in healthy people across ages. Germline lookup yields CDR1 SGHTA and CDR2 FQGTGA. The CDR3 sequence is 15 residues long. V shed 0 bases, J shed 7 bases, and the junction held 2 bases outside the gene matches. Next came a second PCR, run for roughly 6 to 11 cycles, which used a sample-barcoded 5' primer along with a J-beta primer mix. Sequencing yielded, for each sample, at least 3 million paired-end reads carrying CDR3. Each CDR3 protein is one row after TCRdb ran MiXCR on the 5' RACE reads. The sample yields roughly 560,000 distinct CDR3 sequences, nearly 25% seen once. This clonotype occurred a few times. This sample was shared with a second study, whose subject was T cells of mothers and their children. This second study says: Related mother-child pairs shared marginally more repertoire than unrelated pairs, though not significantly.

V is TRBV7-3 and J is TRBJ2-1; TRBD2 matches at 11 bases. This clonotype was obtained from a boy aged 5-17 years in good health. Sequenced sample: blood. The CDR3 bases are TGTGCCAGCAGCTTAACGGGACTAGCGGCTAATGAGCAGTTCTTC. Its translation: CASSLTGLAANEQFF.